The rows below give T cell receptor beta chains drawn from one sample of a study of cytomegalovirus exposure and HLA in healthy donors. Method: immunoSEQ multiplex PCR; TCRdb's copy keeps in-frame clones and lacks some. The sample records roughly 180,000 clones, 84% being singletons. Sequenced: PBMCs. These receptors all stem from a boy younger than 18 in good health and CMV-seronegative. Both conserved end residues are trimmed from each CDR3. Fields, in order: CDR3 protein, CDR3 length, clone size, V gene, J gene. Expanded clones get a size class; other rows say once, few or many, or leave the size out.

AWRQWERTEAF	11	once	TRBV30	TRBJ1-1
ASGAGFYNEQF	11	NA	TRBV7-6	TRBJ2-1
ASSPWDSYEQY	11	NA	TRBV18	TRBJ2-7
ASSSDRASPAIY	12	NA	TRBV7-8	TRBJ1-3
ASSTDGTGNYGYT	13	NA	TRBV5-1	TRBJ1-2
ASSLAPGGYTEAF	13	NA	TRBV7-2	TRBJ1-1
SSSQWSAPVETQY	13	NA	TRBV7-9	TRBJ2-5
ASSLGVGAGAQETQY	15	NA	TRBV11-2	TRBJ2-5
ASTAKDRGVNNEQF	14	NA	TRBV9	TRBJ2-1
ASSFLIRGGGADTQY	15	NA	TRBV5-5	TRBJ2-3
ASSSTGFTDTQY	12	NA	TRBV6-1	TRBJ2-3
ASSLLSWDNGGEQY	14	once	TRBV7-2	TRBJ2-7
ASSRWGGYNSPLH	13	NA	TRBV5-4	TRBJ1-6
ASSKPGTGYD	10	NA	TRBV27	TRBJ2-3
ASSEAWTGGLYEQY	14	few	TRBV2	TRBJ2-7
ASSVGSSTVNTEAF	14	NA	TRBV9	TRBJ1-1
AWSVGRDNQPQH	12	NA	TRBV30	TRBJ1-5
ASSATLVHEQF	11	NA	TRBV9	TRBJ2-1
ASSLPKMTGGANSPLH	16	NA	TRBV4-1	TRBJ1-6
ASVGGADTQY	10	NA	TRBV2	TRBJ2-3
ATSRDGTGVIWSNQPQH	17	NA	TRBV15	TRBJ1-5
ASSLREVAFEAF	12	once	TRBV7-6	TRBJ1-1
ASSLIGGPGEQY	12	NA	TRBV27	TRBJ2-7
ASSPAGYPYEQY	12	NA	TRBV18	TRBJ2-7
AITTRQGSNYGYT	13	NA	TRBV10-3	TRBJ1-2
ASSREDSRGNTIY	13	NA	TRBV6-5	TRBJ1-3
ASSFGGYSYEQY	12	once	TRBV5-1	TRBJ2-7
ASTGGRSYEQY	11	NA	TRBV7-8	TRBJ2-7
ASSQITGSTGELF	13	NA	TRBV7-2	TRBJ2-2
ASSDGTRDSNTEAF	14	NA	TRBV19	TRBJ1-1
ASSKEAGQGEETQY	14	NA	TRBV21-1	TRBJ2-5
ASSSAGPRGTQY	12	once	TRBV19	TRBJ2-3
SGSDRPYEQY	10	few	TRBV7-9	TRBJ2-7
ASSNNGQGLYEQY	13	once	TRBV5-1	TRBJ2-7
ASSLGDREKLF	11	once	TRBV13	TRBJ1-4
ASSQQSRGTEAF	12	NA	TRBV14	TRBJ1-1
ASSQGDGYT	9	NA	TRBV4-3	TRBJ1-2
ASSSLQGADTQY	12	NA	TRBV7-9	TRBJ2-3
SALQGAEAF	9	NA	TRBV20-1	TRBJ1-1
ASSPGGEGTEAF	12	few	TRBV5-4	TRBJ1-1
AISELDSLTYNEQF	14	NA	TRBV10-3	TRBJ2-1
ASSSPSGGRPSGYT	14	NA	TRBV27	TRBJ1-2
AWSSNLGQRLF	11	NA	TRBV30	TRBJ2-2
ASSPGQVGGTGELF	14	NA	TRBV7-9	TRBJ2-2
ASSYTRQNWPNTEAF	15	once	TRBV28	TRBJ1-1
ASSPGGDNSPLH	12	once	TRBV9	TRBJ1-6